The entry that follows covers one TCR beta chain sequence. Its matching antigen is unknown. TCRdb's table, derived via immunoSEQ multiplex PCR, lists solely in-frame clones and lacks some. The table records about 93,000 clones, approximately 78% of them present only once. The entry originates in a study of PD-1 blockade in classical Hodgkin lymphoma. Notes on the study in general: Exclusion was applied to patients who started nivolumab under 1 year after ASCT. It was reported that newly diagnosed patients had less baseline TCR diversity than healthy donors. Partial responders and progressors had significantly lower baseline TCR diversity.

As to time point: cycle 4 day 1 (C4D1), after 6 weeks of nivolumab. Every patient relapsed after autologous stem cell transplantation, and brentuximab vedotin exposure varied. The CDR3 is made up of 14 amino acids. The V and J ends lost 2 bases and 8 bases respectively, with 15 bases between them. CDR1 and CDR2 from the germline V gene are LNHDA and SQIVND (reference sequence). This clonotype originated in a human donor with classical Hodgkin lymphoma. The sample consisted of peripheral blood mononuclear cells (PBMCs), taken before the fourth cycle of nivolumab. The chain employs TRBV19 and TRBJ1-2; D perhaps matches TRBD1 (5 bases). As DNA, the CDR3 is TGTGCCAGTAGTATAACCGACAGTATGGAGGGCTACACCTTC. It specifies CASSITDSMEGYTF.